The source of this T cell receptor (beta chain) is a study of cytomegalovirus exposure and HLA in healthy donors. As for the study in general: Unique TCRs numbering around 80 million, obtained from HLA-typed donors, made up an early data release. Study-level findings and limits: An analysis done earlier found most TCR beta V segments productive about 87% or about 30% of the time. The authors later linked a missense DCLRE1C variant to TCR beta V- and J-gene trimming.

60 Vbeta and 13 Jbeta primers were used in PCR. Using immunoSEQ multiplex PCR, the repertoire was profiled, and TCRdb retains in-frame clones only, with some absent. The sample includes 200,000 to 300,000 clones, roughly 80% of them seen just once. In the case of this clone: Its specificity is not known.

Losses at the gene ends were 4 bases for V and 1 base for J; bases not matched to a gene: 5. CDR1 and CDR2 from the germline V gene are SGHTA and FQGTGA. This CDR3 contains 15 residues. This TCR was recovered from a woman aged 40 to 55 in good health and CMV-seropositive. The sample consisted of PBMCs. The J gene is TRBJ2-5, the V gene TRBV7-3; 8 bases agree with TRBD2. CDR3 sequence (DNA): TGTGCCAGCAGCTCGGGACTAGGGGTCCAAGAGACCCAGTACTTC. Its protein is CASSSGLGVQETQYF.